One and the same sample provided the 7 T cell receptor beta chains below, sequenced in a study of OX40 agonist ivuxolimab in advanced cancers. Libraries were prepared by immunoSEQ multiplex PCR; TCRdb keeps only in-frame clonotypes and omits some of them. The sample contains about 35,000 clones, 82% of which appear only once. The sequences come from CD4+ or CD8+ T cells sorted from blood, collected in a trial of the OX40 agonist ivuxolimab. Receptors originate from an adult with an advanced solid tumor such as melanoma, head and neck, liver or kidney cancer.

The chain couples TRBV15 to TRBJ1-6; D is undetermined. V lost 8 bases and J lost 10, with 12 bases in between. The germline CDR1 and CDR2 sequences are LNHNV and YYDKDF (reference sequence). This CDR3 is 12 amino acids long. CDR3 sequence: CATRSSGSPLHF. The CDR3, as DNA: TGTGCCACCCGAAGTTCAGGCTCACCCCTCCACTTT.

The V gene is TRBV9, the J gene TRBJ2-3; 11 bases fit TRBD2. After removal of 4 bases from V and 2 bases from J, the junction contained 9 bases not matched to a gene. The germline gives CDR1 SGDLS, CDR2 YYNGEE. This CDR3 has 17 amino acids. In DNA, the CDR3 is TGTGCCAGCAGCCCGAAGGGACTAGCGGCACTCACAGATACGCAGTATTTT. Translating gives CASSPKGLAALTDTQYF.

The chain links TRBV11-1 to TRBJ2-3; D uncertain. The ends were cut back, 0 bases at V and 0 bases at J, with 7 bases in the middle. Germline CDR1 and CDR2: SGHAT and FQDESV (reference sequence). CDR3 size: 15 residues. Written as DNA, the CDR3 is TGTGCCAGCAGCTTAGCCGCGTCTAGCACAGATACGCAGTATTTT. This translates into CASSLAASSTDTQYF.

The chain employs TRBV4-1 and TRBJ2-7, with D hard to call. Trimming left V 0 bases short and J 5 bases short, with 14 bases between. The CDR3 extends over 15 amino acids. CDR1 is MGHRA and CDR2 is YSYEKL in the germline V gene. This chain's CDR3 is CASSQERPAQDEQYF. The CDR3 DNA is TGCGCCAGCAGCCAAGAGAGACCCGCGCAAGACGAGCAGTACTTC.

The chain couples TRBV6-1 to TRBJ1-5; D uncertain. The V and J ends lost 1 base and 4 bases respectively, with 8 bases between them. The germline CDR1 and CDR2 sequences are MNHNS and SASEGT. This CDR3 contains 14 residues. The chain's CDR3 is CASSEGGVNQPQHF. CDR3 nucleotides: TGTGCCAGCAGTGAAGGCGGGGTGAATCAGCCCCAGCATTTT.

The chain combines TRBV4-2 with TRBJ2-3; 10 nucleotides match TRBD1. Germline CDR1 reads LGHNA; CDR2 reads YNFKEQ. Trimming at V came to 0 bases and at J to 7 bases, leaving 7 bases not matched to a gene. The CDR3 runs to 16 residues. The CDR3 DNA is TGTGCCAGCAGCCAAGATGAGGGGACAGGGGCAAATACGCAGTATTTT. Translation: CASSQDEGTGANTQYF.

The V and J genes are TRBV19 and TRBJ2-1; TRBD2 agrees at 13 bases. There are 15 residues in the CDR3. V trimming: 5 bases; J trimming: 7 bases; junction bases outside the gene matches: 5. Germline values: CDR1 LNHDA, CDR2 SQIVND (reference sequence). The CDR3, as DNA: TGTGCCAGTAGTCCGGGGACTAGCGGGATGAATGAGCAGTTCTTC. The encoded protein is CASSPGTSGMNEQFF.